This TCR beta chain was captured in a study of blood T cell repertoires in COVID-19 (dated by TCRdb to 2018 to 2020). Study-wide context: Samples covering the acute and convalescent phases of COVID-19 were provided by collaborators in the United States, Italy and Spain. The dataset comprised deeply sampled blood TCRbeta repertoires from subjects exposed to, actively infected with, or recovered from COVID-19. HLA class I and class II types, where available, came from metadata supplied by the sample provider rather than from assay-based typing. The repertoires were made available in a free public database intended to serve as a resource for research on the immune response to SARS-CoV-2. The samples were drawn from the first 160 participants of the ongoing ImmuneRACE study and from 950 to 1,500 subjects provided by 6 global collaborators. The material from the prospective study consisted of cDNA or gDNA derived from T cells, B-cell-depleted T cells, or PBMCs. Sample metadata almost always included a de-identified subject ID, COVID-19 status, age in years and sex. Paper-wide results and their limitations: The quantity of clinical and demographic metadata differed by source and by participant and was supplied without curation.

On this clone itself: Its antigen specificity is not known. No quality values exist for individual bases; no much larger clone is one base distant.

At one collaborating source in Seattle, patients were enrolled during active infection and were followed longitudinally through the course of disease. The collaborating institutions used their own protocols to collect whole blood in K2EDTA tubes. For TCRbeta analysis, collaborators shipped samples as frozen whole blood, isolated PBMCs, or DNA extracted from either of those sample types. TCRbeta CDR3 regions were amplified from genomic DNA by means of the immunoSEQ Assay, a bias-controlled multiplex PCR. For the original study's pipeline: Nucleated cell counts per sample were estimated from amplification of reference gene primers within the assay. Sequence reads were collapsed and filtered to measure the absolute abundance of every unique TCRbeta CDR3 rearrangement. For each sample, productive Simpson clonality was calculated as the square root of Simpson's diversity index across productive rearrangements. The table comes from immuneACCESS by way of TCRdb, which keeps in-frame sequences with V and J called. Part of the clones is missing from these tables; in studies checked, under half for an unresolved V gene and the rest for unknown reasons. V and J calls and clone size are those listed in that table; D and trimming were worked out from the DNA. This sample lists about 300,000 clones; 84% were detected once. The top ten constitute roughly 1.5% of the sample.

Its CDR3 holds 10 amino acids, cysteine through phenylalanine. Only the CDR3 portion is preserved as DNA: 30 bases, with reading frame beginning at the first base. V is reduced by 1 base and J by 9 bases, leaving a spacing of 4 bases between them. The germline V gene (reference sequence) gives CDR1 as DFQATT and CDR2 as SNEGSKA. This sequence was found in a human donor with COVID-19, enrolled during active disease. The donor label of this sample is uncertain. The V and J genes are TRBV20-1 and TRBJ2-1, with the D gene call left open. Sequenced material: peripheral blood. CDR3 reads: CSARAGEQFF. The nucleotide sequence is TGCAGTGCTAGAGCCGGTGAGCAGTTCTTC.